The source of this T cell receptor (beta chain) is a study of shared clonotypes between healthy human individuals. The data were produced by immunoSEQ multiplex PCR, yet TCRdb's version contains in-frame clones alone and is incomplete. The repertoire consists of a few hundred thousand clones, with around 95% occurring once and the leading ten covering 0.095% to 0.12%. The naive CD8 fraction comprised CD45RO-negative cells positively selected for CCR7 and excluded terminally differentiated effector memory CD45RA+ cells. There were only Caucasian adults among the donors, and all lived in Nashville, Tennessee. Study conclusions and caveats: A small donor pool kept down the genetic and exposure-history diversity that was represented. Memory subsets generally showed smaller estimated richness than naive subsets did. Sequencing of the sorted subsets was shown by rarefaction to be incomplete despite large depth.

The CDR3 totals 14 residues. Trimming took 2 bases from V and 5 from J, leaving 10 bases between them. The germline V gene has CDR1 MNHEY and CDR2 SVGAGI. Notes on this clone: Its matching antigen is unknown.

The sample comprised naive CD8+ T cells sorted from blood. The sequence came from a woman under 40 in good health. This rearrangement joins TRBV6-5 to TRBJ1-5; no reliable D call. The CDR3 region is CASSYGEGDQPQHF. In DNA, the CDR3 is TGTGCCAGCAGTTACGGGGAAGGAGATCAGCCCCAGCATTTT.